This entry lists 12 T cell receptor beta chains sequenced from one sample in a study of metastatic and nonmetastatic thyroid tumors. TCRdb called clones again from the PCR reads with MiXCR. The data show 45,000 or so clones, roughly 3.9% seen once. Thyroid surgery was preceded by no treatment in any patient. Sequencing input: blood. The receptors stem from a female donor with papillary thyroid cancer or a benign thyroid nodule (not recorded which). Some clones in this sample may be carry-over from other donors' samples.

This clone has more than one count but fewer than ten. Other DNA variants within this sample encode the same CDR3. The chain uses TRBV7-9 and TRBJ1-4; D is ambiguous. V lost 6 bases, J lost 3 bases, and 14 bases lay in between. CDR3 length equals 15 residues. CDR1 SEHNR and CDR2 FQNEAQ come from the germline V gene (reference sequence). The CDR3 reads CASSFGRAANEKLFF. CDR3 DNA sequence: TGTGCCAGCAGTTTTGGTAGAGCTGCTAATGAAAAACTGTTTTTT.

The sample holds many counts of this clone. This chain joins TRBV7-9 and TRBJ1-1; D gene unclear. This CDR3 is built from 14 residues. Germline CDR1 SEHNR, CDR2 FQNEAQ (reference sequence). The V and J ends lost 3 bases and 2 bases respectively, with 10 bases between them. CDR3 coding DNA: TGTGCCAGCAGCTTTGGAGTTCTCAACACTGAAGCTTTCTTT. It encodes CASSFGVLNTEAFF.

The chain couples TRBV12-3 or TRBV12-4 to TRBJ1-4; tentatively, D is TRBD1 (6 bases). Trimming took off 7 bases at V and 11 bases at J, with 23 bases between the two ends. This CDR3 has 15 amino acids. The CDR3: CASTLFGGEGDKLFF. Written as DNA, the CDR3 is TGTGCCAGCACTTTGTTCGGAGGAGAGGGGGATAAACTGTTTTTT.

This clone was detected many times. The V call is TRBV10-3, the J call TRBJ2-5; 7 nucleotides match TRBD2. This CDR3 comprises 14 residues. The V gene end was trimmed by 4 bases and the J gene end by 3 bases; junction bases not matched to a gene: 5. Germline CDR1 is ENHRY and CDR2 is SYGVKD. CDR3 DNA sequence: TGTGCCATCAGTGTGGGCGGGAGTGAAGAGACCCAGTACTTC. As protein: CAISVGGSEETQYF.

This clone was detected many times. The same CDR3 can be traced to other DNA sequences in this sample. CDR3 region: CASSPQHARGNTIYF. CDR3 DNA sequence: TGTGCCAGCAGTCCGCAGCATGCGAGGGGAAACACCATATATTTT. The chain has TRBV27 and TRBJ1-3; D remains ambiguous. The CDR3 length is 15 residues. CDR1 is MNHEY, CDR2 SMNVEV, per germline (reference sequence). Trimming took off 5 bases at V and 4 bases at J, with 15 bases between the two ends.

This clone was observed at least ten times. The CDR3, as DNA: TGTGCCAGCAGCCAAGACCCGGACAGGGGTGAAGCTTTCTTT. As protein: CASSQDPDRGEAFF. This chain uses TRBV4-2 with TRBJ1-1, with TRBD1 matching over 9 bases. The V and J ends lost 0 bases and 7 bases, in that order; junction bases with no gene match: 3. The germline V gene encodes CDR1 LGHNA and CDR2 YNFKEQ. This CDR3 spans 14 amino acids.

The table lists this clone with many counts. The chain combines TRBV20-1 with TRBJ2-3; a possible D gene is TRBD2 (5 bases). Trimming took off 7 bases at V and 6 bases at J, with 17 bases between the two ends. The germline CDR1 and CDR2 sequences are DFQATT and SNEGSKA (reference sequence). The CDR3 loop spans 13 amino acids. The CDR3 is CSVEGVAHDTQYF. CDR3 in DNA: TGCAGTGTAGAGGGAGTAGCTCACGATACGCAGTATTTT.

A note on this clone: Because the CDR3 is missing its conserved closing phenylalanine or tryptophan, this is likely a read error. This sequence joins TRBV12-3 or TRBV12-4 and TRBJ2-7; unclear D gene. Trimming shortened V by 7 bases and J by 5 bases, and 9 bases separated the two germline ends. The CDR3 spans 11 residues. CDR3 loop: CASNWGDEQYL. CDR3 DNA sequence: TGTGCCAGCAATTGGGGTGACGAGCAGTACTTA.

This clone was detected only a few times. The chain joins TRBV7-6 to TRBJ2-7, with 9 bases matching TRBD1. The CDR3 has 15 amino acids. Germline CDR1 SGHVS, CDR2 FNYEAQ. V dropped 5 bases and J dropped 5; count of bases not matched to a gene: 10. The CDR3: CASSIMAGTGNEQYF. In DNA, the CDR3 is TGTGCCAGCAGCATTATGGCCGGGACAGGGAACGAGCAGTACTTC.

The V gene is TRBV6-1, the J gene TRBJ1-2; D call uncertain. This CDR3 is 12 amino acids long. The germline V gene has CDR1 MNHNS and CDR2 SASEGT. V was trimmed by 6 bases and J by 0 bases, leaving 5 bases between them. The CDR3 nucleotides are TGTGCCAGCAGGGGAGCTAACTATGGCTACACCTTC. Encoded protein: CASRGANYGYTF.

In this sample, this clone turned up many times. The V and J genes are TRBV25-1 and TRBJ1-2, with a weak D call TRBD1 (6 bases). V lost 6 bases to trimming and J lost 6 bases, with 14 bases between them. Germline CDR1 MGHDK, CDR2 SYGVNS. The length of the CDR3 is 13 residues. The CDR3 DNA reads as TGTGCCAGCAGCCTACAGGGTTTGGATGGCTACACCTTC. Its translation is CASSLQGLDGYTF.

This clone was found a few times. This CDR3 reads CATSDGRDIPTGELFF. The CDR3 nucleotides read TGTGCCACCAGTGACGGAAGGGACATTCCCACCGGGGAGCTGTTTTTT. The rearrangement links TRBV24-1 to TRBJ2-2; a possible D gene is TRBD1 (6 bases). CDR1 is KGHDR, CDR2 SFDVKD, per germline. V was trimmed by 4 bases and J by 4 bases, leaving 15 bases between them. The length of the CDR3 is 16 residues.